This TCR beta chain was identified in a study of cytomegalovirus exposure and HLA in healthy donors. General observations from the study: A later analysis found TCR association rates differed by HLA locus, highest for DRB1 and lowest for HLA-C.

Amplification used 60 Vbeta primers and 13 Jbeta primers. Assay used: immunoSEQ multiplex PCR; TCRdb lists only in-frame clones, some missing. The table shows around 88,000 clones, with more than 60% occurring only once. CDR1 and CDR2 from the germline V gene are LNHDA and SQIVND (reference sequence). V was pared by 3 bases and J by 7 bases, with 13 bases between. This CDR3 is 14 amino acids long. This clone has a single count. Its antigen is currently unknown. The chain recombines TRBV19 with TRBJ2-4; possible D gene TRBD2, 5 bases. The receptor comes from a man aged 50 to 60 in good health and CMV-seropositive. The specimen sequenced was PBMCs. CDR3: CASSIGAGPNIQYF. CDR3 sequence (DNA): TGTGCCAGTAGTATCGGTGCGGGCCCCAACATTCAGTACTTC.